This T cell receptor beta chain appears in the sequencing data of a study of T cell clonotyping in hematopoietic cell transplantation. Germline CDR1 and CDR2: MRHNA and SNTAGT. This CDR3 comprises 17 residues. V was cut by 7 bases and J by 0 bases, with 16 bases left in between. This clone occurred a few times. Clones were read by immunoSEQ multiplex PCR, and TCRdb kept only the in-frame ones, dropping some. The table shows approximately 8,400 clones, with about three fifths occurring only once. The chain carries TRBV6-4 and TRBJ2-6; D is uncertain. The sequencing used peripheral blood mononuclear cells, collected 100 days after allogeneic stem cell transplant. The sequence came from a male patient between 60 and 69 years old who had an allogeneic stem cell transplant from an unrelated donor, so the T cells may come from the graft donor. Some clones in this sample may be carry-over from other donors' samples. The CDR3 reads CASTPTALLSGANVLTF. The CDR3 region has the DNA TGTGCCAGCACCCCTACAGCTCTCCTCTCTGGGGCCAACGTCCTGACTTTC.